In this sample, the clone carrying this TCR beta chain turned up many times. Its antigen is not known. This entry comes from a study of T cells in Graves' hyperthyroidism and ophthalmopathy. Trimming cost V 1 base and J 3 bases, with 12 bases left between them. This CDR3 has 15 residues. CDR1 and CDR2 from the germline V gene are KGHSH and LQKENI. Study-level findings and limits: Most thyroid clonotypes expanded above 0.001 were also detected in blood.

The source material, RNA transcripts, was used to amplify TCR beta CDR3 regions. First-round RT-PCR targeting the TCR CDR3 was performed with the HTBI primer set. TCRdb re-called the multiplex PCR reads with MiXCR, one entry per CDR3 protein. The table shows about 110,000 distinct CDR3 sequences, with approximately 16% occurring only once. The clonotype originates from a woman between 50 and 59 years old with Graves' hyperthyroidism. The sequencing input was blood. The chain recombines TRBV18 with TRBJ1-1; D is uncertain. The CDR3 protein is CASSPLPGLDTEAFF. CDR3 nucleotides: TGTGCCAGCTCACCACTCCCGGGCTTGGACACTGAAGCTTTCTTT.